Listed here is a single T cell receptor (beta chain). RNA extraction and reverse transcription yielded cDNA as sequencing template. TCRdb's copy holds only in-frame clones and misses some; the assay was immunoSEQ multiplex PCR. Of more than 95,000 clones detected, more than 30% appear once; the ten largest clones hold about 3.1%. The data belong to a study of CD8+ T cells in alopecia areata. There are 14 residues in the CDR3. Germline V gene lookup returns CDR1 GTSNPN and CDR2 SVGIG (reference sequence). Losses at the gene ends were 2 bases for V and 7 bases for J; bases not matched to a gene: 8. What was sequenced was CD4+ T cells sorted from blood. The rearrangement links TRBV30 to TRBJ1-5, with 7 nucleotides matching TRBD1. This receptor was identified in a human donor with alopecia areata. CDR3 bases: TGTGCCTGGAGTCTCACAGGGGCAGGGCAGCCCCAGCATTTT. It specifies CAWSLTGAGQPQHF.